This T cell receptor beta chain originates from a study of cytomegalovirus exposure and HLA in healthy donors. Primers for the PCR totalled 60 Vbeta and 13 Jbeta. Clones were sequenced by immunoSEQ multiplex PCR, and TCRdb holds only the in-frame ones, with some missing. The specimen's table records under 200,000 clones. The germline V gene encodes CDR1 LNHDA and CDR2 SQIVND (reference sequence). The CDR3 extends over 16 amino acids. V lost 4 bases, J lost 0 bases, and 7 bases stayed unmatched. Sequencing input: PBMCs. The chain combines TRBV19 with TRBJ2-3; 7 nucleotides align to TRBD1. This TCR was sampled from a man aged 25 to 40 in good health and CMV-seronegative. CDR3 sequence: CASSTNRGSSTDTQYF. CDR3 coding DNA: TGTGCCAGTAGTACCAACAGGGGTTCTAGCACAGATACGCAGTATTTT.